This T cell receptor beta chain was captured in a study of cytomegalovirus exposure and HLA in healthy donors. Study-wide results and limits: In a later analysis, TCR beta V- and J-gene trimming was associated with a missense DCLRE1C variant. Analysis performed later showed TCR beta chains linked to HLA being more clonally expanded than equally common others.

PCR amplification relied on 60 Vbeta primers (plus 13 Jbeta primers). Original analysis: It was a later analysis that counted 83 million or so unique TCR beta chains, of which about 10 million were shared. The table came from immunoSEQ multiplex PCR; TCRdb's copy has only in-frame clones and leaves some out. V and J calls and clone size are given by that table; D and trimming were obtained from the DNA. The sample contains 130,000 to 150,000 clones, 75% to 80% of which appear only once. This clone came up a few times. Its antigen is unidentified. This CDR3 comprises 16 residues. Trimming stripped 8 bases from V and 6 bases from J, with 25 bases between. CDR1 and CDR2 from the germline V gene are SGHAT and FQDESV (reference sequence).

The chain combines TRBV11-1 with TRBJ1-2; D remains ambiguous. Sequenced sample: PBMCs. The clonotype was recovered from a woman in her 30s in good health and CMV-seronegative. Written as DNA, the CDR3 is TGTGCCAGCGTTACTACAACTCCGGCGGGTACTCATGGCTACACCTTC. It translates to CASVTTTPAGTHGYTF.